This is a list of T cell receptor beta chains from one sample in a study of identical twins. TCRdb fed the 5' RACE reads into MiXCR, producing one record per CDR3 protein. The repertoire includes around 1.7 million distinct CDR3 sequences, around a third of them detected once, and less than 0.35% sits in the top ten. Input material: cord blood. These receptors were collected from a newborn girl in good health. The CDR3 runs from the conserved cysteine through the conserved F or W. A D gene is named only where the DNA matches it firmly. Size is omitted from some rows. Given values are once, few, many or a class for expanded clones.

TGTGCCAGCAGTTTATCTCCCACAGATACGCAGTATTTT | CASSLSPTDTQYF | many | TRBJ2-3 | TRBV7-2 | NA
TGTGCCAGCAGTTTAGGGGGACAGGGGCGAGAGTATTTT | CASSLGGQGREYF | few | TRBJ2-3 | TRBV12-3/TRBV12-4 | TRBD1
TGCGCCAGCAGCTTCGACCTCTACGAGCAGTACTTC | CASSFDLYEQYF | NA | TRBJ2-7 | TRBV5-1 | NA
TGCAGTGCTAGAGATGAGGGTCGACTAGCAGCCTACGAGCAGTACTTC | CSARDEGRLAAYEQYF | NA | TRBJ2-7 | TRBV20-1 | TRBD2
TGCAGTGCTAGAGATAGTGGGACAGGGCAAGGGCCCCAGCATTTT | CSARDSGTGQGPQHF | few | TRBJ1-5 | TRBV20-1 | TRBD1
TGTGCCAGCAGCGTAGGCCAGTCGGGCGAGACCCAGTACTTC | CASSVGQSGETQYF | NA | TRBJ2-5 | TRBV9 | NA
TGTGCCAGCCGGGGTAGGACTAGCGGGAGCTCCTACAATGAGCAGTTCTTC | CASRGRTSGSSYNEQFF | NA | TRBJ2-1 | TRBV4-2 | TRBD2
TGTGCCATCAGTGATGTAGGCAGGGGCTTGACCCAGGAGACCCAGTACTTC | CAISDVGRGLTQETQYF | few | TRBJ2-5 | TRBV10-3 | NA
TGCAGTGCCAGTACGGGACTAGCGGATTACAATGAGCAGTTCTTC | CSASTGLADYNEQFF | few | TRBJ2-1 | TRBV20-1 | TRBD2
TGTGCCAGCAGCCAAGATAAGCGGACTAGCGGGAGAAAGACCCAGTACTTC | CASSQDKRTSGRKTQYF | many | TRBJ2-5 | TRBV3-1 | TRBD2
TGTGCCAGCAGCCTAAAGGCAGCCTATGGCTACACCTTC | CASSLKAAYGYTF | NA | TRBJ1-2 | TRBV5-4 | NA
TGCGCCAGCAGCTTCGAAGGGGGCAGGAACGAGCAGTACTTC | CASSFEGGRNEQYF | few | TRBJ2-7 | TRBV5-1 | TRBD1
TGTGCCAGCAGTGAACTTGACAGAATCCATGAGCAGTACTTC | CASSELDRIHEQYF | NA | TRBJ2-7 | TRBV25-1 | NA
TGTGCCAGCAGGGGCGCGAACATTCAGTACTTC | CASRGANIQYF | few | TRBJ2-4 | TRBV6-6 | NA
TGTGCCAGCAGCTTTAGGGGCGGGCCCTCCTACAATGAGCAGTTCTTC | CASSFRGGPSYNEQFF | NA | TRBJ2-1 | TRBV5-6 | NA
TGTGCCAGCAGTTTAGCGAGCGGGAGTTTATTGGAGACCCAGTACTTC | CASSLASGSLLETQYF | few | TRBJ2-5 | TRBV12-3/TRBV12-4 | TRBD2
TGTGCCAGCAGCCAAGGCGCGACTAGCGTTACCTACGAGCAGTACTTC | CASSQGATSVTYEQYF | few | TRBJ2-7 | TRBV3-1 | TRBD2
TGTGCCAGCAGCTTAGCAGGGTTTTATAACGGCTACACCTTC | CASSLAGFYNGYTF | few | TRBJ1-2 | TRBV7-2 | NA
TGCAGTGCTAGGGAGTACATCTCGAGGGCCTACAATGAGCAGTTCTTC | CSAREYISRAYNEQFF | few | TRBJ2-1 | TRBV20-1 | NA
TGCGCCAGCAGCCAACAATTGTATCGGACGGATGGCTACACCTTC | CASSQQLYRTDGYTF | few | TRBJ1-2 | TRBV4-1 | NA
TGCAGCGTCTCAGGGCAGTGGCCCCCCTACGAGCAGTACTTC | CSVSGQWPPYEQYF | few | TRBJ2-7 | TRBV29-1 | NA
TGTGCCACCAGTGCCGGACTAGCGGGAGGGATACGCACAGATACGCAGTATTTT | CATSAGLAGGIRTDTQYF | NA | TRBJ2-3 | TRBV24-1 | TRBD2
TGTGCCAGCAGTCCGACTAGCGGGGCCTACAATGAGCAGTTCTTC | CASSPTSGAYNEQFF | many | TRBJ2-1 | TRBV5-1 | TRBD2
TGTGCCAGCAGCCAAGATCGGCTAGCCAGTAAGATCCAGTACTTC | CASSQDRLASKIQYF | NA | TRBJ2-4 | TRBV3-1 | NA
TGCAGCGTTGAAGAAGCAGGGAACTATGGCTACACCTTC | CSVEEAGNYGYTF | many | TRBJ1-2 | TRBV29-1 | NA
TGTGCCAGGGCAAAACAGGGTATTAAGTGCGGAGTTGGGACCCATGAAAAACTGTTTTTT | CARAKQGIKCGVGTHEKLFF | few | TRBJ1-4 | TRBV6-4 | NA